This TCR beta chain was sequenced during a study of response to subunit inactivated influenza vaccine. Study findings and constraints: Each seasonal influenza vaccination, the authors suggested, recruits few new T cells.

TCRdb redid the calling of the RT-PCR reads with MiXCR, one entry per CDR3 protein. The sample lists about 700,000 distinct CDR3 sequences, about 15% seen once, with approximately 6.5% in the top ten. This CDR3 region has 16 residues. The germline V gene encodes CDR1 DFQATT and CDR2 SNEGSKA (reference sequence). After removal of 0 bases from V and 2 bases from J, the junction contained 7 bases not matched to a gene. Points on this clonotype: Its matching antigen is unknown.

The sequence came from a man in his fifties who received an inactivated influenza vaccine. The chain couples TRBV20-1 to TRBJ1-5, with 7 positions matching TRBD1. The starting material was PBMCs from blood, obtained 14 to 15 days before vaccination. The DNA of the CDR3 is TGCAGTGCTAGAGATCAATCGCAGGGGGGCAATCAGCCCCAGCATTTT. Translation gives CSARDQSQGGNQPQHF.